In this sample, the clone carrying this TCR beta chain turned up many times. The data are from a study of blood T cells in healthy people across ages. PCR was performed a second time for about 7 to 11 cycles using a sample-barcoded 5' primer and a J-beta primer mix. Tags on each cDNA molecule came from a template-switch adaptor with 12 random nucleotides. TCRdb fed the 5' RACE reads into MiXCR, producing one record per CDR3 protein. The data contain approximately 1.5 million distinct CDR3 sequences, 34% of them singletons. This TCR derives from a woman aged 25 to 39 in good health. Material: blood.

CDR3: CASSQDAGGTDTQYF. The DNA of the CDR3 is TGTGCCAGCAGCCAAGACGCGGGGGGCACAGATACGCAGTATTTT. The V and J genes are TRBV3-1 and TRBJ2-3; 7 bases agree with TRBD2. With V trimmed by 0 bases and J by 1 base, 1 base remained unmatched. The CDR3 extends over 15 amino acids. Germline V lookup: CDR1 LGHDT, CDR2 YNNKEL (reference sequence).